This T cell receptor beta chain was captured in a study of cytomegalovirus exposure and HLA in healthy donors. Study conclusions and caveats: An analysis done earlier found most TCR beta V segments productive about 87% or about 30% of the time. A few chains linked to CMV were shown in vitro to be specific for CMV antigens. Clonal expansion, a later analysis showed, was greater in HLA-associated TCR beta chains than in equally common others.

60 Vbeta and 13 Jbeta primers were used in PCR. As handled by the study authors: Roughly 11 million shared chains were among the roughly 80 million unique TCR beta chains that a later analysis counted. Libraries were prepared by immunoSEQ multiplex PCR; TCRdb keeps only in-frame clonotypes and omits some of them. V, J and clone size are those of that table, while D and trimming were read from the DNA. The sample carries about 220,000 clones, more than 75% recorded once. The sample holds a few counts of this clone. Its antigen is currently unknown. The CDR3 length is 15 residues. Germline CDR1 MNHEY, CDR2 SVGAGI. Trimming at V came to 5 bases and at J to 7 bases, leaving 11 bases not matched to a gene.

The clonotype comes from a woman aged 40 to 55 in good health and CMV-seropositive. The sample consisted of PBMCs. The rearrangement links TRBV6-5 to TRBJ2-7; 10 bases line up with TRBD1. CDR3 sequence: CASSLRDRGGMEQYF. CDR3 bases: TGTGCCAGCAGTCTCCGGGACAGGGGTGGCATGGAGCAGTACTTC.